This T cell receptor (beta chain) was observed in a study of identical twins. The CDR3 consists of 18 residues. J lost 0 bases, V lost 0 bases, and 3 bases had no gene match. Germline assignment: CDR1 MNHNS and CDR2 SASEGT. Template switching (which added a universal primer site) was used, and cDNA carried unique molecular identifiers. Using its own MiXCR run on the 5' RACE reads, TCRdb lists one record per CDR3 protein. This sample yields 200,000 to 250,000 distinct CDR3 sequences, of which about an eighth are seen a single time; 7% to 9.5% belongs to the top ten. This clonotype turned up a few times.

Sequences were obtained from memory (CD45RO+) T cells sorted from blood. The clonotype originates from a woman in her late teens or twenties in good health. V gene TRBV6-1 combines with J gene TRBJ2-5, with 14 bases fitting TRBD2. CDR3 DNA: TGTGCCAGCAGTGAAGCGCGACTAGCGGGGGGGTACCAAGAGACCCAGTACTTC. This translates into CASSEARLAGGYQETQYF.